This T cell receptor beta chain was sequenced for a study of shared clonotypes between healthy human individuals. Study-level results: Among the subsets, naive ones generally showed larger estimated richness than memory ones.

Note on this clone: The antigen remains undetermined.

With 2 bases removed from V and 5 bases from J, the gap between germline ends came to 15 bases. Per germline, CDR1 SGHTA and CDR2 FQGTGA. This CDR3 contains 16 residues. Using immunoSEQ multiplex PCR, the repertoire was profiled, and TCRdb retains in-frame clones only, with some absent. The table lists approximately 1,000,000 clones, about four fifths of them singletons, with approximately 0.5% in the top ten. What was sequenced was memory CD4+ T cells from PBMCs. Subset in this sample: CD45RA-negative fraction. The chain recombines TRBV7-3 with TRBJ2-2; no firm D call. The receptor was derived from a young man in good health. Some clones in this sample may be carry-over from other donors' samples. Written as DNA, the CDR3 is TGTGCCAGCAGCTTACGTTCAGACCTTCGGACCGGGGAGCTGTTTTTT. Protein sequence: CASSLRSDLRTGELFF.